Following are 4 T cell receptor beta chains from one sample sequenced in a study of CXCR3-negative and CXCR3-positive naive CD8 T cells. In preparing the TRB cDNA libraries, 5' RACE with UMI labels was used. Following a re-call of the 5' RACE reads, TCRdb has one entry per CDR3 protein and lacks DNA. Seen in this sample are tens of thousands of distinct CDR3 sequences; the ten most common clones hold approximately 1%. Sequences were obtained from naive CXCR3- CD8+ T cells from blood. Subset indicated: CD45RO-CCR7+CD27+CD95- naive CD8+ T cells lacking CXCR3 (TNR3-). Receptors originate from a human donor in good health. Some clones in this sample may be carry-over from other donors' samples.

This chain links TRBV12-3 or TRBV12-4 with TRBJ2-1. The CDR3 spans 11 residues. CDR3 residues: CASSPSNEQFF.

The CDR3 loop is CSVETTGLGTEAFF. This rearrangement joins TRBV29-1 to TRBJ1-1; lacking DNA, the TRBD1 call made by TCRdb goes unchecked. The CDR3 loop spans 14 amino acids. Germline V gene sequence: CDR1 SQVTM, CDR2 ANQGSEA. Full variable domain (missing parts from reference TRBV29-1 and TRBJ1-1): SAVISQKPSRDICQRGTSLTIQCQVDSQVTMMFWYRQQPGQSLTLIATANQGSEATYESGFVIDKFPISRPNLTFSTLTVSNMSPEDSSIYLCSVETTGLGTEAFFGQGTRLTVV.

CDR3 protein: CSVDDRGADYGYTF. The chain combines TRBV29-1 with TRBJ1-2; the TRBD1 assignment by TCRdb is unverifiable without DNA. Germline CDR1 SQVTM, CDR2 ANQGSEA. This CDR3 region has 14 residues. Supplemented by reference TRBV29-1 and TRBJ1-2, the full variable domain reads SAVISQKPSRDICQRGTSLTIQCQVDSQVTMMFWYRQQPGQSLTLIATANQGSEATYESGFVIDKFPISRPNLTFSTLTVSNMSPEDSSIYLCSVDDRGADYGYTFGSGTRLTVV.

The J gene is TRBJ2-3, the V gene TRBV6-6; the D call of TRBD1 rests on TCRdb alone, since no DNA is present to check it. This CDR3 is built from 14 residues. Germline V gene data show CDR1 as MNHNY and CDR2 as SVGAGI (reference sequence). CDR3 region: CASGTGTGEDTQYF.